In its sample, the clone carrying this T cell receptor (beta chain) was seen many times. These data are taken from a study of T-cell reconstitution after alpha-beta-depleted transplantation in children. Preparation of the TCRbeta library used unique molecular identifiers. MiXCR, applied by TCRdb to the PCR reads, yields one record per CDR3 protein. The table lists around 340,000 distinct CDR3 sequences, about an eighth of them singletons. The sequencing used PBMCs, collected from the stem cell graft. The clonotype comes from a human donor who donated a stem cell graft to a child with Fanconi anemia.

The CDR3 DNA reads TGTGCCATCAGTGAGACAGGACAGGTTTATGGCTACACCTTC. This codes for CAISETGQVYGYTF. The rearrangement uses TRBV10-3 and TRBJ1-2; 7 bases are a match to TRBD1. The V gene end was trimmed by 2 bases and the J gene end by 5 bases; junction bases not matched to a gene: 5. CDR1 ENHRY and CDR2 SYGVKD come from the germline V gene. This CDR3 is 14 amino acids long.